This passage covers 21 T cell receptor beta chains from one sample sequenced in a study of cytomegalovirus exposure and HLA in healthy donors. With 60 Vbeta and 13 Jbeta primers, the PCR was carried out. This table comes from immunoSEQ multiplex PCR, and its TCRdb copy is limited to in-frame clones, with some not included. Counted here are under 150,000 clones, over 75% occurring once; the ten biggest clones make up about 10%. Sequencing was done on a sample of PBMCs. The receptors were gathered from a woman aged 45-59 years in good health and CMV-seropositive.

This rearrangement joins TRBV25-1 to TRBJ2-1; 9 bases agree with TRBD1. The CDR3 totals 15 residues. The ends lost 8 bases at V and 6 bases at J; junction bases unmatched: 11. The germline V gene encodes CDR1 MGHDK and CDR2 SYGVNS. CDR3: CASDWSGQGGNEQFF. For the CDR3, the DNA is TGTGCCAGCGACTGGTCGGGACAGGGTGGCAATGAGCAGTTCTTC.

The chain joins TRBV7-2 to TRBJ1-5; no clear D. This CDR3 is built from 16 residues. The V gene lost 5 bases and the J gene lost 7 bases, with 21 bases spanning the gap. Germline assignment: CDR1 SGHTA and CDR2 FQGNSA. In DNA form, the CDR3 reads TGTGCCAGCAGCCCCCCTCGGGAGTCGAGGAGACAGCCCCAGCATTTT. This codes for CASSPPRESRRQPQHF.

CDR3 bases: TGTGCTAGTGGTTTGGTAGAGGGATGGGCCCCCTATGGCTACACCTTC. Protein sequence: CASGLVEGWAPYGYTF. The chain has TRBV12-5 and TRBJ1-2; D not certain. Trimming left V 0 bases short and J 4 bases short, with 15 bases between. The CDR3 spans 16 residues. Germline CDR1 and CDR2: LGHNT and FRNRAP.

J is TRBJ2-1 and V is TRBV9, with 10 bases aligning to TRBD2. The CDR3 contains 16 residues. CDR1 is SGDLS, CDR2 YYNGEE, per germline. The trim removed 6 bases at V and 1 base at J, leaving 7 bases unmatched. The CDR3 protein is CASIPLAGKSYNEQFF. CDR3 sequence (DNA): TGTGCCAGCATCCCACTAGCGGGGAAATCCTACAATGAGCAGTTCTTC.

V is TRBV12-5 and J is TRBJ1-4; 8 nucleotides align to TRBD1. The CDR3 is made up of 20 amino acids. V was pared by 0 bases and J by 0 bases, with 12 bases of the junction left unmatched. Germline values: CDR1 LGHNT, CDR2 FRNRAP. Here the CDR3 DNA reads TGTGCTAGTGGTTTGGTAATGTCTTGGGGGACAGGCGCAACTAATGAAAAACTGTTTTTT. It codes for CASGLVMSWGTGATNEKLFF.

Points on this clone: The identical CDR3 is also encoded by other nucleotide sequences in the sample. The rearrangement links TRBV4-1 to TRBJ1-5, with D perhaps matching TRBD1 (5 bases). This CDR3 contains 15 residues. Germline V gene lookup returns CDR1 MGHRA and CDR2 YSYEKL. V lost 0 bases to trimming and J lost 1 base, with 7 bases between them. For the CDR3, the DNA is TGCGCCAGCAGCCAAGATCAGGGAAGCAATCAGCCCCAGCATTTT. Protein product: CASSQDQGSNQPQHF.

CDR3 nucleotide sequence: TGCGCCAGCAGCTTGGAGGGGGGGGGCACAGATACGCAGTATTTT. Its protein product is CASSLEGGGTDTQYF. The chain carries TRBV5-1 and TRBJ2-3, with D possibly matching TRBD2 (7 bases). V lost 0 bases and J 1 base, leaving 9 bases between the germline ends. This CDR3 is 15 amino acids long. The germline gives CDR1 SGHRS, CDR2 YFSETQ.

The CDR3 DNA reads as TGTGCCAGCAGCCGGGACAGGAGAGAAGCTTTCTTT. It codes for CASSRDRREAFF. The chain recombines TRBV4-2 with TRBJ1-1; 8 bases align to TRBD1. V was clipped by 4 bases and J by 8 bases; unmatched bases: 3. CDR1 and CDR2 (germline): LGHNA, YNFKEQ. The length of the CDR3 is 12 residues.

The rearrangement joins TRBV19 to TRBJ1-5; tentative D call: TRBD1 (6 bases). The germline V gene has CDR1 LNHDA and CDR2 SQIVND (reference sequence). The germline V and J ends were trimmed by 8 bases and 0 bases, with 17 bases remaining between them. The CDR3 sequence is 16 residues long. This CDR3 reads CASQTTQGYSNQPQHF. The CDR3 DNA sequence: TGTGCCAGTCAAACCACCCAGGGGTATAGCAATCAGCCCCAGCATTTT.

J is TRBJ1-1 and V is TRBV19, with 8 nucleotides matching TRBD1. From germline, CDR1 is LNHDA and CDR2 SQIVND (reference sequence). The length of the CDR3 is 13 residues. V lost 6 bases and J lost 4; bases outside the gene matches: 4. CDR3 residues: CASRGQGGTEAFF. The CDR3 DNA follows: TGTGCCAGTAGAGGACAGGGAGGCACTGAAGCTTTCTTT.

The J gene is TRBJ1-2, the V gene TRBV30, with D possibly matching TRBD1 (6 bases). Germline CDR1 reads GTSNPN; CDR2 reads SVGIG (reference sequence). V was cut by 3 bases and J by 5 bases, with 16 bases left in between. The CDR3 runs to 14 residues. In DNA, the CDR3 is TGTGCCTGGAGCCGACGCGACAGGCGGTATGGCTACACCTTC. This sequence encodes CAWSRRDRRYGYTF.

This chain uses TRBV6-6 with TRBJ2-7; 11 bases fit TRBD2. The CDR3 sequence is 15 residues long. J was trimmed by 2 bases and V by 5 bases; bases with no gene match: 5. CDR1 is MNHNY and CDR2 is SVGAGI in the germline V gene (reference sequence). The CDR3: CASSTSGGLTYEQYF. CDR3 nucleotides: TGTGCCAGCAGTACTAGCGGGGGTCTGACCTACGAGCAGTACTTC.

This clone has only a few counts. Here the CDR3 reads CASSWGDSSTDTQYF. Here the CDR3 DNA reads TGTGCCAGCAGTTGGGGTGACAGCAGCACAGATACGCAGTATTTT. The chain joins TRBV27 to TRBJ2-3; perhaps TRBD1 as D (5 bases). Deletions cut 4 bases from V and 0 bases from J, with 11 bases between. Germline V gene sequence: CDR1 MNHEY, CDR2 SMNVEV (reference sequence). This CDR3 is built from 15 residues.

The V and J genes are TRBV7-9 and TRBJ1-1; 7 nucleotides line up with TRBD1. This CDR3 region has 15 residues. With 8 bases clipped from V and 3 bases from J, the junction kept 12 bases outside the gene matches. The germline gives CDR1 SEHNR, CDR2 FQNEAQ (reference sequence). CDR3 in DNA: TGTGCCAGCCTCCGCAGGGGGTCGTCGGACACTGAAGCTTTCTTT. Its translation is CASLRRGSSDTEAFF.

This clone has just a few counts. This rearrangement joins TRBV27 to TRBJ1-5, with D maybe TRBD1 (6 bases). The CDR3 has 14 residues. Germline V gene lookup returns CDR1 MNHEY and CDR2 SMNVEV (reference sequence). The V end lost 3 bases, the J end lost 7 bases, and 13 bases lay between the germline ends. CDR3 in amino acids: CASSFLPGVQPQHF. The CDR3 DNA reads TGTGCCAGCAGTTTCCTCCCAGGGGTCCAGCCCCAGCATTTT.

The J gene is TRBJ1-2, the V gene TRBV28; D gene unclear. The V end lost 6 bases, the J end lost 11 bases, and 22 bases lay between the germline ends. The CDR3 covers 14 residues. Per the germline V gene, CDR1 is MDHEN and CDR2 is SYDVKM. The CDR3 region is CASRLGSRTPQYTF. CDR3 coding DNA: TGTGCCAGCAGACTAGGGTCCAGAACGCCTCAGTACACCTTC.

V and J are TRBV5-1 and TRBJ2-2; D might be TRBD1 (6 bases). This CDR3 comprises 17 residues. Trimming removed 5 bases from V and 2 bases from J, with 19 bases in between. The V gene's germline CDR1 is SGHRS and CDR2 YFSETQ. CDR3 residues: CASRKRPGQHNTGELFF. DNA of the CDR3: TGCGCCAGCAGGAAAAGACCCGGACAGCATAACACCGGGGAGCTGTTTTTT. The full variable domain, completed using reference TRBV5-1 and TRBJ2-2, is KAGVTQTPRYLIKTRGQQVTLSCSPISGHRSVSWYQQTPGQGLQFLFEYFSETQRNKGNFPGRFSGRQFSNSRSEMNVSTLELGDSALYLCASRKRPGQHNTGELFFGEGSRLTVL.

V gene TRBV29-1 combines with J gene TRBJ2-2; TRBD1 agrees at 7 bases. The CDR3 runs to 13 residues. With 4 bases clipped from V and 6 bases from J, the junction kept 5 bases outside the gene matches. Germline lookup yields CDR1 SQVTM and CDR2 ANQGSEA. The DNA for the CDR3 is TGCAGCGTTGTAAGGCAGGGGGCCGGGGAGCTGTTTTTT. Translated: CSVVRQGAGELFF.

The V call is TRBV5-4, the J call TRBJ2-7; a weak D match, TRBD1 (5 bases). This CDR3 contains 14 residues. V was trimmed by 5 bases and J by 5 bases, leaving 17 bases between them. From germline, CDR1 is SGHNT and CDR2 YYREEE (reference sequence). The CDR3 is CASRKGEVLDEQYF. The CDR3 nucleotides read TGTGCCAGCAGAAAAGGGGAAGTTCTCGACGAGCAGTACTTC.

Only a few counts were recorded for this clone. The genes are TRBV4-2 and TRBJ2-3, with 10 positions matching TRBD2. The germline gives CDR1 LGHNA, CDR2 YNFKEQ. V shed 1 base and J 6 bases; nucleotides not matched to a gene: 13. The CDR3 runs 18 residues. The CDR3 protein is CASSQVYLAGALRDTQYF. DNA of the CDR3: TGTGCCAGCAGCCAAGTGTACCTAGCGGGGGCCCTACGGGATACGCAGTATTTT.

This clone appeared a few times. The chain combines TRBV4-3 with TRBJ1-5; 7 nucleotides line up with TRBD1. This CDR3 is 15 amino acids long. J lost 4 bases, V lost 4 bases, and 7 bases had no gene match. Germline CDR1 reads LGHNA; CDR2 reads YSLEER. CDR3 loop: CASSLQTGTNQPQHF. The CDR3 nucleotides are TGCGCCAGCAGCCTTCAGACAGGGACAAATCAGCCCCAGCATTTT.